The sample holds a few counts of the clone carrying this TCR beta chain. The data were taken from a study of blood T cell repertoires in COVID-19. On the study more broadly: Acute and convalescent COVID-19 specimens originated in the United States, Italy and Spain. Sample material is recorded as cDNA or gDNA derived from T cells, B-cell-depleted T cells, or PBMCs.

Those who participated ranged in age from roughly 18 to 95 years and resided in 20 to 30 US areas. The CDR3 is 14 amino acids. Germline V CDR1 and CDR2: SGHAT, FQNNGV. V shed 3 bases and J 8 bases; nucleotides not matched to a gene: 7. In the study's own analysis: It was from reference gene primer amplification that nucleated cell counts were estimated. The method was immunoSEQ multiplex PCR; TCRdb's version includes in-frame clones alone and lacks a portion of them. The DNA gave D and trimming, while V, J and clone size come from that table. The data contain approximately 220,000 clones, 65% to 85% of them singletons.

The chain recombines TRBV11-2 with TRBJ2-1; 7 bases align to TRBD2. The receptor's source is a woman aged 40 to 50 with acute COVID-19. The sequencing sample was made of PBMCs or T cells enriched from blood (not recorded which). CDR3 DNA sequence: TGTGCCAGCAGCTTGCTAGCGGTTAACCATGAGCAGTTCTTC. Translating it yields CASSLLAVNHEQFF.